These 13 T cell receptor beta chains were all obtained from the same sample, sequenced in a study of T cell changes during pregnancy in multiple sclerosis. Generated by immunoSEQ multiplex PCR, the TCRdb table keeps only in-frame clones and is missing some. The table includes 40,000 to 60,000 clones, over 90% detected once. The sequences come from CD4+ T cells from peripheral blood mononuclear cells, collected in the third trimester of pregnancy. The receptors come from a female donor with multiple sclerosis, enrolled in a pregnancy study.

This chain uses TRBV2 with TRBJ1-4; D possibly corresponds to TRBD1 (5 bases). The V end was cut by 3 bases, the J end by 5 bases, with 25 bases between. The CDR3 extends over 19 amino acids. The V gene's germline CDR1 is SNHLY and CDR2 FYNNEI. The CDR3 nucleotides read TGTGCCAGCAGTGACCTCCTAACACTTACTGGAAGGGGAAATGAAAAACTGTTTTTT. Protein product: CASSDLLTLTGRGNEKLFF.

This chain uses TRBV30 with TRBJ1-3, with D possibly TRBD1 on 6 matching bases. Looked up from germline, CDR1 is GTSNPN and CDR2 is SVGIG (reference sequence). V gave up 1 base and J gave up 0 bases, with 10 bases separating them. This CDR3 has 15 residues. CDR3 sequence: CAWSGGHFSGNTIYF. CDR3 nucleotide sequence: TGTGCCTGGAGTGGGGGACACTTCTCTGGAAACACCATATATTTT.

This chain joins TRBV19 and TRBJ1-5; D call uncertain. The germline gives CDR1 LNHDA, CDR2 SQIVND (reference sequence). The CDR3 has 11 residues. The V end lost 7 bases, the J end lost 15 bases, and 16 bases lay between the germline ends. This CDR3 reads CASTKATIWHF. The CDR3 region has the DNA TGTGCCAGTACTAAGGCAACTATTTGGCATTTT.

The chain is built from TRBV6-5 and TRBJ2-1; TRBD2 is a possible D gene (6 bases). V lost 7 bases, J lost 5 bases, and 18 bases lay in between. CDR1 is MNHEY, CDR2 SVGAGI, per germline. The CDR3 loop spans 15 amino acids. As DNA, the CDR3 is TGTGCCAGCACCTCTCGCCGGGGGAGGAACAATGAGCAGTTCTTC. Translation: CASTSRRGRNNEQFF.

This clone was detected only once. The rearrangement uses TRBV11-2 and TRBJ1-4; D uncertain. The CDR3 sequence is 16 residues long. V lost 0 bases, J lost 4 bases, and 12 bases lay in between. Germline-derived CDR1 and CDR2 are SGHAT and FQNNGV. The CDR3 DNA reads as TGTGCCAGCAGCTTAGATGGAGGGTTCATTAATGAAAAACTGTTTTTT. Translated: CASSLDGGFINEKLFF.

V usage is TRBV14 and J usage is TRBJ2-7; tentative D call: TRBD2 (5 bases). V dropped 0 bases and J dropped 5 bases, with 8 bases sitting between them. CDR3 length: 13 amino acids. CDR1 SGHDN and CDR2 FVKESK come from the germline V gene. The CDR3 is CASSQDAGNEQYF. CDR3 bases: TGTGCCAGCAGCCAAGATGCGGGTAACGAGCAGTACTTC.

The chain combines TRBV7-8 with TRBJ2-3; 7 bases line up with TRBD1. The junction had 7 bases not matched to a gene; V was cut back by 7 bases and J by 0 bases. CDR3 length: 15 amino acids. Germline CDR1 is SGHVS and CDR2 is FQNEAQ. The chain's CDR3 is CASIQGVPSTDTQYF. The CDR3 coding sequence is TGTGCCAGCATCCAGGGGGTGCCTAGCACAGATACGCAGTATTTT.

The rearrangement joins TRBV25-1 to TRBJ1-5; 8 nucleotides match TRBD1. The junction had 7 bases not matched to a gene; V was cut back by 6 bases and J by 6 bases. The CDR3 length is 14 residues. From germline, CDR1 is MGHDK and CDR2 SYGVNS. DNA for the CDR3: TGTGCCAGCAGACAGACAGGGGAGGGTCAGCCCCAGCATTTT. Amino acids: CASRQTGEGQPQHF.

The rearrangement joins TRBV9 to TRBJ2-6, with 9 bases that match TRBD1. The CDR3 has 14 residues. CDR1 SGDLS and CDR2 YYNGEE come from the germline V gene. Trimming cost V 1 base and J 12 bases; bases outside gene matches: 5. The CDR3 spells CASSVSGTGSVLTF. CDR3 coding DNA: TGTGCCAGCAGCGTATCCGGGACAGGGAGCGTCCTGACTTTC.

The chain uses TRBV27 and TRBJ1-1; TRBD1 might be the D (5 bases). Germline V gives CDR1 MNHEY, CDR2 SMNVEV (reference sequence). The V gene lost 4 bases and the J gene lost 7 bases, with 7 bases spanning the gap. The length of the CDR3 is 11 residues. The CDR3 DNA reads as TGTGCCAGCAGTTGGGGCAATGAAGCTTTCTTT. Translation gives CASSWGNEAFF.

The chain combines TRBV27 with TRBJ1-5; tentative D call: TRBD1 (6 bases). The germline V gene encodes CDR1 MNHEY and CDR2 SMNVEV (reference sequence). V lost 4 bases, J lost 9 bases, and 16 bases lay in between. There are 14 residues in the CDR3. The CDR3 reads CASSWGQGYGPQHF. DNA of the CDR3: TGTGCCAGCAGTTGGGGTCAGGGGTATGGGCCCCAGCATTTT.

This clone showed up just a few times. The chain employs TRBV29-1 and TRBJ1-5; TRBD1 matches at 8 bases. J lost 1 base, V lost 5 bases, and 4 bases had no gene match. The CDR3 is 14 amino acids. CDR1 is SQVTM, CDR2 ANQGSEA, per germline. CDR3 residues: CSVSGGLSNQPQHF. The CDR3, as DNA: TGCAGCGTTTCAGGGGGCTTAAGCAATCAGCCCCAGCATTTT.

J is TRBJ2-7 and V is TRBV6-1, with D perhaps matching TRBD1 (5 bases). From germline, CDR1 is MNHNS and CDR2 SASEGT. This CDR3 has 12 amino acids. Trimming took off 4 bases at V and 4 bases at J, with 8 bases between the two ends. The CDR3 sequence: CASSVKGYEQYF. The CDR3, as DNA: TGTGCCAGCAGTGTTAAGGGGTACGAGCAGTACTTC.